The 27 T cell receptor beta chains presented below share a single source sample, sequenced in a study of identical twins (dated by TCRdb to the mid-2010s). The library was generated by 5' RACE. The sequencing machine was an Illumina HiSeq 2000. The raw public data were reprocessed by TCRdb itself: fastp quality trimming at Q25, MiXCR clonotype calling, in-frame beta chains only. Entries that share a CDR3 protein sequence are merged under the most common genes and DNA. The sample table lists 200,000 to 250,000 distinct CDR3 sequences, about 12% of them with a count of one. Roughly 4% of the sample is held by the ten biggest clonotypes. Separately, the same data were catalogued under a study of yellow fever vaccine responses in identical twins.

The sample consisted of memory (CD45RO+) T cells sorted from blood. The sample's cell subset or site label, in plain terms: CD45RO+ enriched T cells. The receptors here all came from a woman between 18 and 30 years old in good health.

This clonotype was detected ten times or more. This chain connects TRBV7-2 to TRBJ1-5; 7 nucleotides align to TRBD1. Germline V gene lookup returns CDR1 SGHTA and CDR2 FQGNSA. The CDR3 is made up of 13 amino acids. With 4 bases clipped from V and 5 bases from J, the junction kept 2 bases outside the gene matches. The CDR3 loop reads CASSSDRHQPQHF. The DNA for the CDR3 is TGTGCCAGCAGCTCGGACAGGCATCAGCCCCAGCATTTT.

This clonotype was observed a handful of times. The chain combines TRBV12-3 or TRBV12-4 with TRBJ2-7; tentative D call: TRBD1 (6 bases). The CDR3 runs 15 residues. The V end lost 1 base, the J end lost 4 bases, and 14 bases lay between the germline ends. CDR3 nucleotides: TGTGCCAGCAGTTTAGGGGACAAATTCGGTTACGAGCAGTACTTC. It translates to CASSLGDKFGYEQYF.

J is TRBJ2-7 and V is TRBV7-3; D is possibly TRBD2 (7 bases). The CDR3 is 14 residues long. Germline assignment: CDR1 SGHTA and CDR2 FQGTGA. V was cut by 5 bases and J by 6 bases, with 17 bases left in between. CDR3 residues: CASSPAGGHSEQYF. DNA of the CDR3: TGTGCCAGCAGCCCCGCCGGGGGGCACTCCGAGCAGTACTTC.

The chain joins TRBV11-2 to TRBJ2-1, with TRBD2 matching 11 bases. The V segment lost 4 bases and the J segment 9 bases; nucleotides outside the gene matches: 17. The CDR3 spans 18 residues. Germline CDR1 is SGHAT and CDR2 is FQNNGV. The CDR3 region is CASSSSLAGGSKVGEQFF. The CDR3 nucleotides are TGTGCCAGCAGCTCAAGCCTAGCGGGGGGTTCCAAAGTCGGTGAGCAGTTCTTC.

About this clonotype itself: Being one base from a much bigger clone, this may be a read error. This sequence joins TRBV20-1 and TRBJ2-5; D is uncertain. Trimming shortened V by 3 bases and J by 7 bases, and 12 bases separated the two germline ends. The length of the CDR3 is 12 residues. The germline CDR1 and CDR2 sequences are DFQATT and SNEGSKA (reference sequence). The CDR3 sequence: CSAREIVRTQYF. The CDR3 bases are TGCAGTGCTAGGGAGATAGTGCGGACCCAGTACTTC.

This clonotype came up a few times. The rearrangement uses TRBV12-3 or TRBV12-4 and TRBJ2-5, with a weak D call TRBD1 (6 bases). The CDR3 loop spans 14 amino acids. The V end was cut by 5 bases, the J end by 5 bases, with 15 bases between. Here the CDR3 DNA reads TGTGCCAGCAGTACTACAGGGTCGGAGGAGACCCAGTACTTC. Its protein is CASSTTGSEETQYF.

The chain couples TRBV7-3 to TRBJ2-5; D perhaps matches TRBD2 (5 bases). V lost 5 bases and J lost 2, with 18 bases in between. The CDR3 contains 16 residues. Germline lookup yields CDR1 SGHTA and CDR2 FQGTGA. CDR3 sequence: CASSAPPGMKQETQYF. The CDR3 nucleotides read TGTGCCAGCAGCGCGCCCCCGGGGATGAAACAAGAGACCCAGTACTTC.

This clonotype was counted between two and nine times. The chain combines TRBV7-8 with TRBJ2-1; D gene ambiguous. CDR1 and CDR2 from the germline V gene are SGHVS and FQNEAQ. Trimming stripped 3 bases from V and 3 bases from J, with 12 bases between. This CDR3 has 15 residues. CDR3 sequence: CASSFQPGNYNEQFF. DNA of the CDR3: TGTGCCAGCAGCTTTCAGCCCGGCAACTACAATGAGCAGTTCTTC.

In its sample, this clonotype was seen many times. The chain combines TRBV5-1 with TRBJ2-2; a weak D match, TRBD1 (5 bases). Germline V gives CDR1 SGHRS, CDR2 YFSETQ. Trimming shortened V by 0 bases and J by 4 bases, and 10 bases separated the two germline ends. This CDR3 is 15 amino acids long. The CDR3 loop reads CASSLGQIITGELFF. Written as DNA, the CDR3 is TGCGCCAGCAGCTTGGGACAGATAATCACCGGGGAGCTGTTTTTT.

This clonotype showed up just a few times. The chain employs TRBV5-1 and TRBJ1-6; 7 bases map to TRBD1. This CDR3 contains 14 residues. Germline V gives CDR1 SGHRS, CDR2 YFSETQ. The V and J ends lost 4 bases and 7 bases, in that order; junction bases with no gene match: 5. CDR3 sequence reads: CASSTDRPNSPLHF. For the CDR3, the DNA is TGCGCCAGCAGCACGGACAGGCCCAATTCACCCCTCCACTTT.

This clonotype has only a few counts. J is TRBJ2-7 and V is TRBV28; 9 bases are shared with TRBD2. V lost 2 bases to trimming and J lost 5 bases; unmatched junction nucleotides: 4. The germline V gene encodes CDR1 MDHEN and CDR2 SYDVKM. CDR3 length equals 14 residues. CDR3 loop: CASSLLAGINEQYF. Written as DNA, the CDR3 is TGTGCCAGCAGTTTACTAGCGGGAATCAACGAGCAGTACTTC.

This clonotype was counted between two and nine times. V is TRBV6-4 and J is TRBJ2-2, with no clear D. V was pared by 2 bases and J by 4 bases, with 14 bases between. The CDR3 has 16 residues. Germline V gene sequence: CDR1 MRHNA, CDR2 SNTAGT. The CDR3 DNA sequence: TGTGCCAGCAGTGACGAACACCGACCCACCACCGGGGAGCTGTTTTTT. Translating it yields CASSDEHRPTTGELFF.

The chain's CDR3 is CASSGNYNEQFF. The CDR3 coding sequence is TGTGCCAGCAGCGGGAACTACAATGAGCAGTTCTTC. This chain uses TRBV11-3 with TRBJ2-1; D unclear. Trimming cost V 5 bases and J 3 bases, with 5 bases left between them. The CDR3 has 12 residues. CDR1 is SGHNT and CDR2 is YENEEA in the germline V gene.

The CDR3, as DNA: TGCAGTGCTAGAGGTTTAGGAGGAGAGACCCAGTACTTC. Its protein product is CSARGLGGETQYF. The V call is TRBV20-1, the J call TRBJ2-5; TRBD2 might be the D (5 bases). The germline V gene has CDR1 DFQATT and CDR2 SNEGSKA (reference sequence). The CDR3 contains 13 residues. V was trimmed by 1 base and J by 4 bases, leaving 10 bases between them.

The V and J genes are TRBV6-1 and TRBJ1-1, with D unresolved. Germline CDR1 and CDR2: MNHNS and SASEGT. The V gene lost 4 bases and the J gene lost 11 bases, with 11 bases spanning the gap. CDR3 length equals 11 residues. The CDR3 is CASSGARSAFF. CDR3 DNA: TGTGCCAGCAGTGGAGCCCGGAGTGCTTTCTTT.

The CDR3, as DNA: TGTGCCACCAGTGTGGGACGGACAGGGGGCCCGGAGACCCAGTACTTC. This codes for CATSVGRTGGPETQYF. The rearrangement joins TRBV24-1 to TRBJ2-5, with 11 positions matching TRBD1. The CDR3 covers 16 residues. The V and J ends lost 5 bases and 5 bases, in that order; junction bases with no gene match: 9. The germline V gene encodes CDR1 KGHDR and CDR2 SFDVKD.

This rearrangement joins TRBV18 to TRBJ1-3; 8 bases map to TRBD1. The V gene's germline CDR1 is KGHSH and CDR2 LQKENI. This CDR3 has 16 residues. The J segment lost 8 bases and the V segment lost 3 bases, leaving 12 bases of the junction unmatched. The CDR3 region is CASSPTTGVLADTIYF. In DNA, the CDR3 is TGTGCCAGCTCACCCACGACAGGGGTTCTGGCTGACACCATATATTTT.

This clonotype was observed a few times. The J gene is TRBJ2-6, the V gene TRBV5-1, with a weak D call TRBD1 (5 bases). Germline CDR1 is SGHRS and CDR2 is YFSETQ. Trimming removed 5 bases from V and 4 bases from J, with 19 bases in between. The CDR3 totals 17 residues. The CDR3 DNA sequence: TGCGCCAGCAGTTCGCAGGGCAGGGTGGAAGGGGCCAACGTCCTGACTTTC. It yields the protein CASSSQGRVEGANVLTF.

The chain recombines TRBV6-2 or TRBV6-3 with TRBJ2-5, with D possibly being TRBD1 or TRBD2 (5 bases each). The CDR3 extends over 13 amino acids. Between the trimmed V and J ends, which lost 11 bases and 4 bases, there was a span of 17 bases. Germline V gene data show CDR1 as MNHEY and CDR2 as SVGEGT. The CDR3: CAACRERGETQYF. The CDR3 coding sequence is TGTGCCGCTTGCAGGGAGAGGGGAGAGACCCAGTACTTC.

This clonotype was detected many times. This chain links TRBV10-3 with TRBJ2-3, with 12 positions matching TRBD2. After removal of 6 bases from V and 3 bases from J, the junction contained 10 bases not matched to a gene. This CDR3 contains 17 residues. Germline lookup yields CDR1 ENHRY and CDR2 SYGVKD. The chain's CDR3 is CAIRGRGLAGRTDTQYF. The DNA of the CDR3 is TGTGCCATCAGGGGCCGAGGACTAGCGGGGCGGACAGATACGCAGTATTTT.

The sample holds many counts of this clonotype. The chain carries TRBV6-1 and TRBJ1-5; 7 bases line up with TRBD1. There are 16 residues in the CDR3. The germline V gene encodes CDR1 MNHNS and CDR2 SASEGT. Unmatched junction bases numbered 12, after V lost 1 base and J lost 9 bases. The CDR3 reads CASSEDRDSGILPQHF. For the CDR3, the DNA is TGTGCCAGCAGTGAAGATAGGGACAGTGGGATTCTGCCCCAGCATTTT.

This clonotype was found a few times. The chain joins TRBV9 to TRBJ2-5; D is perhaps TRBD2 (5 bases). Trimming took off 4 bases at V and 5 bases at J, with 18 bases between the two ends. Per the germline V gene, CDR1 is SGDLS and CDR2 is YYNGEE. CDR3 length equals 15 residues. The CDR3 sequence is CASSPGSTVFETQYF. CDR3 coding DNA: TGTGCCAGCAGCCCGGGGAGCACGGTCTTTGAGACCCAGTACTTC.

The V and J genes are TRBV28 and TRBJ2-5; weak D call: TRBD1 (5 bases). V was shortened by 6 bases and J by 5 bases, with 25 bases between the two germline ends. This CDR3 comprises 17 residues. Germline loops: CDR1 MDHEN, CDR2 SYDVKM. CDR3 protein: CASSSFGQGQMSETQYF. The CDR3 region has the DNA TGTGCCAGCAGCTCCTTTGGGCAGGGTCAAATGTCGGAGACCCAGTACTTC. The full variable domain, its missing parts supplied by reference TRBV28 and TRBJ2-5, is DVKVTQSSRYLVKRTGEKVFLECVQDMDHENMFWYRQDPGLGLRLIYFSYDVKMKEKGDIPEGYSVSREKKERFSLILESASTNQTSMYLCASSSFGQGQMSETQYFGPGTRLLVL.

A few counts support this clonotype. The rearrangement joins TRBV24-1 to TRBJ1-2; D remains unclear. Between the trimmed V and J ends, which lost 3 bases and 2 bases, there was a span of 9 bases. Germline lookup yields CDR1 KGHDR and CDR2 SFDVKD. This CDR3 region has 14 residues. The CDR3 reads CATSDTNLNYGYTF. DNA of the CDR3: TGTGCCACCAGTGATACAAATCTAAACTATGGCTACACCTTC.

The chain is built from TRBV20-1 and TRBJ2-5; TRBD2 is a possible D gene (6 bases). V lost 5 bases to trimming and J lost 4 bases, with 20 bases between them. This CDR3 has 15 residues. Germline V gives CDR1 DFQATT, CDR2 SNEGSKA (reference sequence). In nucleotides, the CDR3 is TGCAGTGCTTCCCGGGACGGAGGGGTTGGAGAGACCCAGTACTTC. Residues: CSASRDGGVGETQYF.

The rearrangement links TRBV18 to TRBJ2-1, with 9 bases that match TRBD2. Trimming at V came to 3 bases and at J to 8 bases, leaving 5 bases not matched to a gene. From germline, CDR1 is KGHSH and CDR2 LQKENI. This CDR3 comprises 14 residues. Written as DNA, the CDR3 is TGTGCCAGCTCACCTTTTAGCGGGAGCCATGAGCAGTTCTTC. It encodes CASSPFSGSHEQFF.

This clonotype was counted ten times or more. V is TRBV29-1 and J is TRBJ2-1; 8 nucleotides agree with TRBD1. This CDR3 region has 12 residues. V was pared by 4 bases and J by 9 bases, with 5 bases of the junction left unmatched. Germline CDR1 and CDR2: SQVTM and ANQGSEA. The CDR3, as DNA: TGCAGCGTTGTACAGGGGGAAGTTGAGCAGTTCTTC. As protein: CSVVQGEVEQFF.